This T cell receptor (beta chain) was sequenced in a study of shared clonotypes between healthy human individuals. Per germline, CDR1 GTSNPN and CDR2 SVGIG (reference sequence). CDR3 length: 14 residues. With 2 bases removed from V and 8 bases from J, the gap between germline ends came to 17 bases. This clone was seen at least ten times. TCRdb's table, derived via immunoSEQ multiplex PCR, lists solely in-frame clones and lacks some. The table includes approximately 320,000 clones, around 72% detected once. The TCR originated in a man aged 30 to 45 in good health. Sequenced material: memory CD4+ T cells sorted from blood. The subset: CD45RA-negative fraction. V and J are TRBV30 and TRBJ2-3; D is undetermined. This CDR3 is CAWSSSSGPFTQYF. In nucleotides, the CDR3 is TGTGCCTGGAGTTCCTCAAGTGGCCCTTTTACGCAGTATTTT.